This T cell receptor (beta chain) was captured in a study of shared clonotypes between healthy human individuals. Per germline, CDR1 SEHNR and CDR2 FQNEAQ (reference sequence). Trimming took 3 bases from V and 12 from J; bases not matched to a gene: 5. CDR3 length: 12 amino acids. Sequencing was performed with immunoSEQ multiplex PCR; in TCRdb, only in-frame clones are kept and a portion is missing. The profile shows some 2,000,000 clones, approximately 96% of them singletons. The receptor was isolated from a man aged 18 to 30 in good health. The specimen sequenced was naive CD4+ T cells sorted from blood. Subset meaning: CD45RA+ positively selected. The chain combines TRBV7-9 with TRBJ2-1; 7 bases line up with TRBD1. DNA of the CDR3: TGTGCCAGCAGCTTGACAGGGCTTGGGCAGTTCTTC. Translated: CASSLTGLGQFF.